This T cell receptor (beta chain) came from a study of blood T cells in healthy people across ages. A second PCR of 7 to 11 cycles used a sample-barcoded 5' primer and a J-beta primer mix. Each CDR3 protein gets one entry after TCRdb re-called the 5' RACE reads with MiXCR. The table records some 920,000 distinct CDR3 sequences, roughly 51% of them present only once. The length of the CDR3 is 15 residues. In germline, CDR1 is SGHKS, CDR2 YYEKEE (reference sequence). Trimming took 7 bases from V and 0 from J, leaving 14 bases between them. The individuals who served as donors were healthy Caucasians living in Russia, aged about 6 to 100. The draw of peripheral blood yielded ten milliliters from each donor.

This sequence joins TRBV5-5 and TRBJ2-1; D possibly corresponds to TRBD2 (5 bases). Material for sequencing was blood. The source is a woman aged 60 to 75 in good health. CDR3 loop: CASLLEGSSYNEQFF. DNA of the CDR3: TGTGCCAGCCTTTTAGAGGGAAGCTCCTACAATGAGCAGTTCTTC.